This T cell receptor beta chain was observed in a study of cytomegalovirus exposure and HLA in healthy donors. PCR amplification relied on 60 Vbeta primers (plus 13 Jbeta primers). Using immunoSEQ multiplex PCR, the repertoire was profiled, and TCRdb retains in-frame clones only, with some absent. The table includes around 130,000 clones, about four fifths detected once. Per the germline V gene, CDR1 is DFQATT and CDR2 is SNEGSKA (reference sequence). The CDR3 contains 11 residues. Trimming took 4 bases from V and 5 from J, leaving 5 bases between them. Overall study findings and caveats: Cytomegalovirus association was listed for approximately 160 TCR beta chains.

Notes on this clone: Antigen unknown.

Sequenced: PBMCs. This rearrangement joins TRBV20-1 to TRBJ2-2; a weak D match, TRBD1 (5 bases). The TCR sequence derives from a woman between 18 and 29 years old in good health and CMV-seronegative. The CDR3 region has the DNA TGCAGTGCTACAGGGACCGGGGAGCTGTTTTTT. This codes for CSATGTGELFF.